The clone carrying this T cell receptor beta chain has just a few counts. Its cognate antigen is unknown. Clones were sequenced by immunoSEQ multiplex PCR, and TCRdb holds only the in-frame ones, with some missing. This sample carries roughly 76,000 clones, roughly 78% of them seen once, and the ten largest clones take just over 2.5%. These data originate in a study of memory CD4+ T cells and cytomegalovirus serostatus. The germline gives CDR1 SGHVS, CDR2 FQNEAQ. Trimming pared 2 bases from V and 3 bases from J, leaving 16 bases between. This CDR3 spans 16 amino acids. General study points: Each of 65 to 70 CMV-associated TCRbeta sequences occurred in one to five individuals. The CMV-associated TCR signature appears largely within the CD4+ memory repertoire.

The sort gate was single viable CD3+CD4+CD8-CD45RO+ cells for memory CD4+ T cells. This rearrangement joins TRBV7-8 to TRBJ1-1, with D possibly TRBD1 on 5 matching bases. The specimen was memory CD4+ T cells from blood. The receptor was derived from an adult in good health and CMV-seropositive. The CDR3 loop reads CASSLRRGLRYTEAFF. CDR3 nucleotides: TGTGCCAGCAGCTTAAGAAGGGGTTTGAGGTACACTGAAGCTTTCTTT.